Below are 28 T cell receptor beta chains sequenced from a single sample in a study of blood T cells in healthy people across ages (dated by TCRdb to the mid-2010s). The library was made by 5' RACE. The sequencer was an Illumina HiSeq 2500. A second PCR of 7 to 11 cycles was performed with a sample-barcoded 5' primer and a J-beta primer mix. TCRdb reprocessing: public reads trimmed at Q25 with fastp, clones called with MiXCR, in-frame beta chains kept. Entries are consolidated by CDR3 protein sequence, retaining the most common genes and DNA. Here the sample has roughly 680,000 distinct CDR3 sequences; about 51% occur a single time. The top ten constitute less than 15% of the sample. The specimen sequenced was blood. These receptors originate from a woman aged 80 or older in good health.

In regard to this clonotype: A clone one base away is much larger, so this may be a read error. The V call is TRBV29-1, the J call TRBJ1-6; D possibly corresponds to TRBD1 (6 bases). This CDR3 comprises 15 residues. Germline lookup yields CDR1 SQVTM and CDR2 ANQGSEA. The V and J ends lost 2 bases and 5 bases respectively, with 13 bases between them. In DNA form, the CDR3 reads TGCAGCGTTGAACGACAGGTCATTGATAATTCACCCCTCCACTTT. This gives the protein CSVERQVIDNSPLHF.

This chain joins TRBV12-3 or TRBV12-4 and TRBJ2-5; 10 bases are a match to TRBD2. This CDR3 has 14 amino acids. Unmatched junction bases numbered 12, after V lost 6 bases and J lost 11 bases. In nucleotides, the CDR3 is TGTGCCAGCAGCCTAGCGGGAGCGGGGAATGAGCAGTACTTC. Translating it yields CASSLAGAGNEQYF.

In this sample, this clonotype turned up a few times. V is TRBV5-1 and J is TRBJ2-1; D ambiguous. Germline loops: CDR1 SGHRS, CDR2 YFSETQ. The CDR3 runs 15 residues. Trimming cost V 3 bases and J 8 bases, with 18 bases left between them. CDR3 sequence reads: CASSYSPDQVDEQFF. In nucleotides, the CDR3 is TGCGCCAGCAGCTATAGCCCGGACCAGGTTGATGAGCAGTTCTTC.

CDR3 coding DNA: TGTGCCAGCAGCCAGACCGGGACGGGCTACACCTTC. Translated: CASSQTGTGYTF. The rearrangement joins TRBV3-1 to TRBJ1-2, with a tentative D call TRBD1 (5 bases). The V and J ends lost 3 bases and 8 bases respectively, with 10 bases between them. The germline gives CDR1 LGHDT, CDR2 YNNKEL (reference sequence). The CDR3 sequence is 12 residues long.

The V gene is TRBV7-9, the J gene TRBJ1-1; no clear D. The CDR3 consists of 13 residues. Germline V lookup: CDR1 SEHNR, CDR2 FQNEAQ (reference sequence). The V and J ends lost 0 bases and 1 base respectively, with 3 bases between them. The CDR3 coding sequence is TGTGCCAGCAGCTTAGCTCAGAACACTGAAGCTTTCTTT. Translated: CASSLAQNTEAFF.

Worth noting for this clonotype: A much larger clone sits a single nucleotide away, making a read error possible. The chain is built from TRBV2 and TRBJ2-3; tentative D call: TRBD1 (6 bases). The CDR3 runs 13 residues. Germline-derived CDR1 and CDR2 are SNHLY and FYNNEI. The DNA for the CDR3 is TGTGCCAGCAGTGGGACATGGACAGATACGCGGTATTTT. This encodes CASSGTWTDTRYF.

The table lists this clonotype with many counts. The chain joins TRBV10-3 to TRBJ2-5, with D perhaps matching TRBD1 or TRBD2 (5 bases each). V lost 3 bases and J 5 bases, leaving 13 bases between the germline ends. The CDR3 is made up of 14 amino acids. Germline-derived CDR1 and CDR2 are ENHRY and SYGVKD. The CDR3 protein is CAISERGNRETQYF. Here the CDR3 DNA reads TGTGCCATCAGTGAAAGAGGGAACAGGGAGACCCAGTACTTC.

To note about this clonotype: One junction end disagrees with the germline gene, perhaps due to a read error. V is TRBV7-9 and J is TRBJ2-3; perhaps TRBD1 as D (7 bases). Looked up from germline, CDR1 is SEHNR and CDR2 is FQNEAQ (reference sequence). CDR3 size: 16 residues. The CDR3 is CANSLSPGAGGDTQYF. CDR3 in DNA: TGTGCCAACAGCTTAAGTCCGGGGGCAGGGGGAGATACACAGTATTTT.

This clonotype was detected ten times or more. This chain joins TRBV7-2 and TRBJ2-1, with D perhaps being TRBD1 or TRBD2 (5 bases each). Germline V gene sequence: CDR1 SGHTA, CDR2 FQGNSA. CDR3 length: 14 residues. V was pared by 7 bases and J by 2 bases, with 12 bases between. CDR3 sequence: CASKPGSTYNEQFF. The CDR3 nucleotides are TGTGCCAGCAAGCCAGGGAGCACCTACAATGAGCAGTTCTTC. Drawing the rest from reference TRBV7-2 and TRBJ2-1, the complete variable domain is GAGVSQSPSNKVTEKGKDVELRCDPISGHTALYWYRQSLGQGLEFLIYFQGNSAPDKSGLPSDRFSAERTGGSVSTLTIQRTQQEDSAVYLCASKPGSTYNEQFFGPGTRLTVL.

This clonotype has only one observation. A much larger clonotype is one base distant, so this may be a read error. The chain is built from TRBV7-2 and TRBJ1-2; 7 bases line up with TRBD1. Germline CDR1 SGHTA, CDR2 FQGNSA. The CDR3 covers 18 residues. V trimming: 4 bases; J trimming: 2 bases; junction bases outside the gene matches: 16. CDR3 sequence: CASSSWPPAGGRNYGYTF. CDR3 DNA sequence: TGTGCCAGCAGCTCATGGCCCCCTGCAGGGGGTCGGAACTATGGCTACACCTTC.

Notes on this clonotype: This sequence may be a read error, since a much larger clone differs from it by one base. The V gene is TRBV12-3 or TRBV12-4, the J gene TRBJ2-3; D gene uncertain. V was shortened by 3 bases and J by 8 bases, with 6 bases between the two germline ends. The CDR3 length is 11 residues. The CDR3, as DNA: TGTGCCAGCAGTTTTCAGCGTACGCAGTATTTT. This sequence encodes CASSFQRTQYF.

The chain uses TRBV20-1 and TRBJ1-3; perhaps TRBD1 as D (6 bases). In germline, CDR1 is DFQATT, CDR2 SNEGSKA (reference sequence). This CDR3 is built from 15 residues. Trimming removed 3 bases at V and 1 base at J, with 13 bases between. CDR3 DNA: TGCAGTGCTAGCCAAGGGGGACGGTCTGGAAACACCATATATTTT. Encoded protein: CSASQGGRSGNTIYF.

On this clonotype: A much larger clone sits a single nucleotide away, making a read error possible. V and J are TRBV2 and TRBJ2-1, with 7 bases fitting TRBD1. Judging by the DNA end, TRBJ2-7 fits better; the J call may be wrong. The CDR3 covers 13 residues. Germline V gives CDR1 SNHLY, CDR2 FYNNEI. CDR3 region: CASRRDSPNEQYF. In nucleotides, the CDR3 is TGTGCCAGCAGGAGGGACAGTCCAAATGAGCAGTACTTC.

The table lists this clonotype with a few counts. The chain recombines TRBV12-3 or TRBV12-4 with TRBJ2-6, with D uncertain. V lost 1 base to trimming and J lost 0 bases, with 4 bases between them. The CDR3 has 15 residues. This CDR3 is CASSLDGSGANVLTF. The CDR3 bases are TGTGCCAGCAGTTTAGACGGCTCTGGGGCCAACGTCCTGACTTTC.

This clonotype was found a few times. This could be a read error, since a much larger clone is one nucleotide away. The chain is built from TRBV5-1 and TRBJ2-5; D is tentatively TRBD1 or TRBD2 (6 bases each). Trimming took off 3 bases at V and 5 bases at J, with 17 bases between the two ends. The CDR3 is made up of 15 amino acids. CDR1 is SGHRS, CDR2 YFSETQ, per germline. CDR3 bases: TGCGCCAGCAGCTGGGTCTCCGGGGGCGTTGAGACCCAGTACTTC. Protein product: CASSWVSGGVETQYF.

The chain recombines TRBV7-2 with TRBJ2-7; D uncertain. The V gene's germline CDR1 is SGHTA and CDR2 FQGNSA. This CDR3 comprises 13 residues. V was pared by 6 bases and J by 7 bases, with 16 bases between. CDR3 sequence: CASSRDRPEEQYF. As DNA, the CDR3 is TGTGCCAGCAGTCGCGACCGGCCGGAGGAGCAGTACTTC.

On this clonotype: A much larger clone differs from this one at a single base, so this may be a read error. This sequence joins TRBV27 and TRBJ2-7, with 7 bases matching TRBD1. CDR3 length: 14 residues. The J segment lost 7 bases and the V segment lost 5 bases, leaving 11 bases of the junction unmatched. Germline V gene data show CDR1 as MNHEY and CDR2 as SMNVEV (reference sequence). CDR3 protein: CASSKGQLYNEQYF. For the CDR3, the DNA is TGTGCCAGCAGTAAGGGACAGCTATACAATGAGCAGTACTTC.

This clonotype was counted only a few times. DNA for the CDR3: TGTGCCAGCAGTGTTAAGAGCACAGATACGCAGTATTTT. Protein: CASSVKSTDTQYF. This chain uses TRBV27 with TRBJ2-3; the D is unclear. The CDR3 sequence is 13 residues long. Germline loops: CDR1 MNHEY, CDR2 SMNVEV (reference sequence). Deletions cut 5 bases from V and 0 bases from J, with 6 bases between.

There are many counts of this clonotype. This chain uses TRBV29-1 with TRBJ2-1, with no clear D. The V end lost 5 bases, the J end lost 4 bases, and 9 bases lay between the germline ends. The CDR3 has 12 residues. Germline CDR1 and CDR2: SQVTM and ANQGSEA. The DNA of the CDR3 is TGCAGCGTTTCGGTGGGATACAATGAGCAGTTCTTC. Translated, it gives CSVSVGYNEQFF.

The rearrangement joins TRBV12-3 or TRBV12-4 to TRBJ2-4; D unresolved. Trimming took off 2 bases at V and 4 bases at J, with 12 bases between the two ends. The length of the CDR3 is 15 residues. In nucleotides, the CDR3 is TGTGCCAGCAGTTTATGGGGTCAGGCGAAAAACATTCAGTACTTC. Protein: CASSLWGQAKNIQYF.

This clonotype was counted between two and nine times. This chain joins TRBV6-2 or TRBV6-3 and TRBJ2-2; TRBD1 aligns across 7 bases. The J segment lost 4 bases and the V segment lost 6 bases, leaving 8 bases of the junction unmatched. The CDR3 length is 15 residues. The germline V gene encodes CDR1 MNHEY and CDR2 SVGEGT. CDR3 sequence: CASRGEDRVTGELFF. The CDR3 DNA sequence: TGTGCCAGCAGGGGAGAAGACAGGGTCACCGGGGAGCTGTTTTTT.

This clonotype was found a few times. The chain employs TRBV7-2 and TRBJ1-5; D may be TRBD1 (6 bases). From germline, CDR1 is SGHTA and CDR2 FQGNSA. Trimming removed 5 bases from V and 7 bases from J, with 18 bases in between. The CDR3 sequence is 15 residues long. CDR3 protein: CASSPGAGMNQPQHF. The CDR3, as DNA: TGTGCCAGCAGCCCAGGGGCAGGAATGAACCAGCCCCAGCATTTT. The variable domain in full, completed from reference TRBV7-2 and TRBJ1-5, reads GAGVSQSPSNKVTEKGKDVELRCDPISGHTALYWYRQSLGQGLEFLIYFQGNSAPDKSGLPSDRFSAERTGGSVSTLTIQRTQQEDSAVYLCASSPGAGMNQPQHFGDGTRLSIL.

This clonotype was counted many times. A much more abundant neighbour one base away suggests this may be a read error. The chain recombines TRBV6-5 with TRBJ2-1; weak D call: TRBD1 (8 bases). V gave up 2 bases and J gave up 7 bases, with 12 bases separating them. From germline, CDR1 is MNHEY and CDR2 SVGAGI. This CDR3 region has 14 residues. The DNA of the CDR3 is TGTGCCAGCAGTTACGCACAGGGGGGGAATGAGCAGTTCTTC. This codes for CASSYAQGGNEQFF.

A few counts support this clonotype. Here the CDR3 DNA reads TGTGCCAGCAGTTTGGCAGGGAATGGCTACACCTTC. This translates into CASSLAGNGYTF. V is TRBV12-3 or TRBV12-4 and J is TRBJ1-2; D may be TRBD1 (5 bases). This CDR3 is built from 12 residues. V lost 3 bases and J lost 6, with 8 bases in between.

Concerning this clonotype itself: It may be a read error: a sequence one base away is much more abundant. The chain links TRBV9 to TRBJ2-3; D gene uncertain. The CDR3 runs to 12 residues. CDR1 and CDR2 (germline): SGDLS, YYNGEE. V was pared by 0 bases and J by 9 bases, with 8 bases between. This CDR3 is CASSVAAGTQYF. Written as DNA, the CDR3 is TGTGCCAGCAGCGTAGCGGCAGGCACGCAGTATTTT.

Remarks on this clonotype: A much larger clone lies one base from this, so it may be a read error. DNA for the CDR3: TGTGCCAGCGGGAAGAGGGGGGCAGCAGATACGCAGTATTTT. Its protein product is CASGKRGAADTQYF. This chain connects TRBV9 to TRBJ2-3, with D possibly called TRBD1 or TRBD2 (6 bases each). This CDR3 contains 14 residues. V was clipped by 7 bases and J by 4 bases, with 16 bases between them. CDR1 and CDR2 (germline): SGDLS, YYNGEE.

This clonotype has a handful of counts. The gene calls are TRBV6-5 and TRBJ2-1; tentative D call: TRBD1 (5 bases). Deletions cut 2 bases from V and 4 bases from J, with 12 bases between. The germline CDR1 and CDR2 sequences are MNHEY and SVGAGI. The CDR3 spans 15 residues. As DNA, the CDR3 is TGTGCCAGCAGTTACGCAAGGGGTGTTTACAATGAGCAGTTCTTC. This codes for CASSYARGVYNEQFF.

The chain links TRBV4-1 to TRBJ2-1; D is undetermined. The better agreement between TRBJ2-7 and the DNA end casts doubt on the J call. In germline, CDR1 is MGHRA, CDR2 YSYEKL. The CDR3 spans 15 residues. The CDR3 sequence is CASSPGPRPYNEQYF. Here the CDR3 DNA reads TGCGCCAGCAGTCCCGGCCCCCGCCCCTACAATGAGCAGTACTTC.